The source of this T cell receptor beta chain is a study of cytomegalovirus exposure and HLA in healthy donors. Study information: The study placed about four fifths of its roughly 430 genotyped donors in the Caucasian-associated ancestry cluster. Study results and limitations: In a later analysis, the majority of CMV-associated beta chains seemingly showed HLA restriction. Later analysis suggested links between common viral pathogens and several top significant clusters.

PCR used 60 Vbeta primers and 13 Jbeta primers. Authors' analysis steps: An analysis performed later counted about 80 million unique TCR beta chains (roughly 11 million of them shared). Using immunoSEQ multiplex PCR, the repertoire was profiled, and TCRdb retains in-frame clones only, with some absent. D and trimming were read from the DNA, whereas the V and J calls and clone size are those reported in that table. The sample contains 200,000 or so clones, about 83% of which appear only once. Germline V gives CDR1 LGHNA, CDR2 YSLEER. The CDR3 has 13 residues. V shed 0 bases and J shed 6 bases, with 6 bases lying between them. With regard to this clone: What it binds is not known.

This sequence was found in a man aged 40-50 years in good health and CMV-seronegative. The chain joins TRBV4-3 to TRBJ1-5, with unresolved D. The sequenced sample was PBMCs. CDR3 in amino acids: CASSQELGQPQHF. The CDR3 coding sequence is TGCGCCAGCAGCCAAGAGCTCGGTCAGCCCCAGCATTTT.